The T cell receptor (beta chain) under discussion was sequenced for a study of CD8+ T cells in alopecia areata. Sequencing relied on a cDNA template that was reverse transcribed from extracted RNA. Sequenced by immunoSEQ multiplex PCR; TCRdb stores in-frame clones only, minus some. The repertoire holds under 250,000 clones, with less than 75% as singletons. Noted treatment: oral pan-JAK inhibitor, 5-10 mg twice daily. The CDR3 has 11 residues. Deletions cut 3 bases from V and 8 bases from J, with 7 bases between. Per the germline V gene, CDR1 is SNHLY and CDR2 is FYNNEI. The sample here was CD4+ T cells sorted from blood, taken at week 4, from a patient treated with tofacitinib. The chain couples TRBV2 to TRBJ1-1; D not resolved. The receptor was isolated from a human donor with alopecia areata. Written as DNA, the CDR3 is TGTGCCAGCAGTGAGCAGACAGAAGCTTTCTTT. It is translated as CASSEQTEAFF.